This entry lists 8 T cell receptor beta chains sequenced from one sample in a study of blood T cell repertoires in COVID-19. Profiling relied on immunoSEQ multiplex PCR, and the TCRdb table lists in-frame clones only, not all of them. Among about 140,000 clones listed, 80% to 90% were seen once. The sequencing sample was made of peripheral blood. These receptors originate from a woman in her fifties or sixties with acute or convalescent COVID-19.

This sequence joins TRBV19 and TRBJ2-3; D possibly corresponds to TRBD2 (5 bases). V lost 9 bases and J 0 bases, leaving 10 bases between the germline ends. The CDR3 length is 13 residues. Looked up from germline, CDR1 is LNHDA and CDR2 is SQIVND (reference sequence). The CDR3, as DNA: TGTGCCAGCCGGGGATCTAGCACAGATACGCAGTATTTT. Protein: CASRGSSTDTQYF. Full variable domain (outside the CDR3, taken from reference TRBV19 and TRBJ2-3): DGGITQSPKYLFRKEGQNVTLSCEQNLNHDAMYWYRQDPGQGLRLIYYSQIVNDFQKGDIAEGYSVSREKKESFPLTVTSAQKNPTAFYLCASRGSSTDTQYFGPGTRLTVL.

The CDR3 sequence is CAISSGQDNSPLHF. Written as DNA, the CDR3 is TGTGCCATCAGCTCGGGACAGGATAATTCACCCCTCCACTTT. The chain carries TRBV10-3 and TRBJ1-6; TRBD1 aligns across 8 bases. Germline trimming cut 6 bases from V and 5 bases from J; bases unmatched to any gene: 3. CDR3 length: 14 residues. Germline V gene sequence: CDR1 ENHRY, CDR2 SYGVKD.

The gene calls are TRBV5-6 and TRBJ2-5; D is possibly TRBD2 (6 bases). This CDR3 comprises 16 residues. Germline V lookup: CDR1 SGHDT, CDR2 YYEEEE. Trimming stripped 2 bases from V and 4 bases from J, with 18 bases between. The CDR3 region is CASSLKLREVGETQYF. The CDR3 DNA follows: TGTGCCAGCAGCTTAAAGCTCAGGGAGGTTGGAGAGACCCAGTACTTC.

J is TRBJ1-1 and V is TRBV11-1, with unresolved D. Trimming left V 2 bases short and J 7 bases short, with 11 bases between. This CDR3 region has 13 residues. Per germline, CDR1 SGHAT and CDR2 FQDESV (reference sequence). CDR3 nucleotide sequence: TGTGCCAGCAGCTTATCAGTTTCCCTTGAAGCTTTCTTT. This sequence encodes CASSLSVSLEAFF.

In this sample, this clone turned up once. The V call is TRBV28, the J call TRBJ1-2; D perhaps matches TRBD1 (6 bases). The CDR3 has 16 residues. The V gene's germline CDR1 is MDHEN and CDR2 SYDVKM. The V and J ends lost 3 bases and 2 bases respectively, with 16 bases between them. The CDR3 protein is CASSFPQGRGNYGYTF. CDR3 DNA sequence: TGTGCCAGCAGTTTCCCACAGGGTAGAGGGAACTATGGCTACACCTTC.

This rearrangement joins TRBV24-1 to TRBJ2-7, with 10 bases fitting TRBD1. J lost 3 bases, V lost 3 bases, and 4 bases had no gene match. The CDR3 consists of 15 residues. Germline-derived CDR1 and CDR2 are KGHDR and SFDVKD. The CDR3 DNA reads as TGTGCCACCAGTGATCCGGGACAGGGGATCTACGAGCAGTACTTC. Residues: CATSDPGQGIYEQYF.

This clone was seen once. The rearrangement uses TRBV7-8 and TRBJ2-3; TRBD2 matches 13 bases. V was pared by 1 base and J by 2 bases, with 6 bases of the junction left unmatched. This CDR3 has 18 residues. Germline lookup yields CDR1 SGHVS and CDR2 FQNEAQ. CDR3 sequence reads: CASSLGILAGGFTDTQYF. The DNA of the CDR3 is TGTGCCAGCAGCTTAGGGATACTAGCGGGGGGGTTCACAGATACGCAGTATTTT.

The sample holds one count of this clone. The rearrangement uses TRBV7-9 and TRBJ1-2; 8 bases are shared with TRBD1. J gave up 3 bases and V 1 base, and 4 bases lay outside the gene matches. The CDR3 contains 15 residues. Looked up from germline, CDR1 is SEHNR and CDR2 is FQNEAQ (reference sequence). For the CDR3, the DNA is TGTGCCAGCAGCTTAGGAGTACAGGGGGACTATGGCTACACCTTC. It codes for CASSLGVQGDYGYTF.